Presented here are 24 T cell receptor beta chains from one specimen sequenced in a study of cytomegalovirus exposure and HLA in healthy donors. Primers included in the PCR were 60 Vbeta and 13 Jbeta primers. Assay: immunoSEQ multiplex PCR; the TCRdb copy retains only in-frame clones and omits some. The sample lists fewer than 150,000 clones, about three quarters occurring once. The specimen sequenced was PBMCs. The origin of the receptors is a middle-aged woman in good health and CMV-seropositive.

This chain uses TRBV6-1 with TRBJ1-2, with D possibly TRBD1 on 5 matching bases. This CDR3 has 14 amino acids. The germline gives CDR1 MNHNS, CDR2 SASEGT. The V end lost 6 bases, the J end lost 6 bases, and 17 bases lay between the germline ends. Written as DNA, the CDR3 is TGTGCCAGCAGCGATCTTGGACACCTTCATGGCTACACCTTC. This gives the protein CASSDLGHLHGYTF.

The chain couples TRBV7-8 to TRBJ2-2, with TRBD1 matching 7 bases. CDR3 length: 14 amino acids. V shed 8 bases, J shed 6 bases, and the junction held 9 bases outside the gene matches. The germline CDR1 and CDR2 sequences are SGHVS and FQNEAQ. The CDR3 spells CASSARGGSGELFF. The CDR3 nucleotides are TGTGCCAGCTCGGCGAGAGGGGGCTCCGGGGAGCTGTTTTTT. Drawing the rest from reference TRBV7-8 and TRBJ2-2, the complete variable domain is GAGVSQSPRYKVAKRGQDVALRCDPISGHVSLFWYQQALGQGPEFLTYFQNEAQLDKSGLPSDRFFAERPEGSVSTLKIQRTQQEDSAVYLCASSARGGSGELFFGEGSRLTVL.

The V gene is TRBV30, the J gene TRBJ1-2; maybe TRBD1 (6 bases). CDR3 length: 12 amino acids. Germline-derived CDR1 and CDR2 are GTSNPN and SVGIG (reference sequence). Trimming left V 4 bases short and J 7 bases short, with 13 bases between. CDR3 loop: CAWTRGRGGYTF. CDR3 coding DNA: TGTGCCTGGACGCGGGGGCGCGGTGGCTACACCTTC.

The chain uses TRBV7-2 and TRBJ2-7; D is perhaps TRBD2 (5 bases). V was cut by 1 base and J by 1 base, with 11 bases left in between. The CDR3 contains 15 residues. In germline, CDR1 is SGHTA, CDR2 FQGNSA. The DNA for the CDR3 is TGTGCCAGCAGCTTAGAGGGTCGGACTTCCTACGAGCAGTACTTC. Encoded protein: CASSLEGRTSYEQYF.

This chain joins TRBV19 and TRBJ1-2; tentative D call: TRBD1 (6 bases). There are 17 residues in the CDR3. V was clipped by 6 bases and J by 3 bases, with 23 bases between them. Germline V gene sequence: CDR1 LNHDA, CDR2 SQIVND (reference sequence). The CDR3 DNA follows: TGTGCCAGTAGCGCCTCGGGCGGGGGCGGTGATGACTATGGCTACACCTTC. Amino acid sequence: CASSASGGGGDDYGYTF.

Points on this clone: Other nucleotide sequences from this sample produce the same CDR3. The V and J genes are TRBV25-1 and TRBJ1-2; the match to TRBD1 covers 9 bases. Losses at the gene ends were 3 bases for V and 3 bases for J; bases not matched to a gene: 8. The germline V gene encodes CDR1 MGHDK and CDR2 SYGVNS. The CDR3 extends over 16 amino acids. This CDR3 is CASSDPGRTGDYGYTF. In DNA form, the CDR3 reads TGTGCCAGCAGTGATCCGGGTAGGACAGGGGACTATGGCTACACCTTC.

In nucleotides, the CDR3 is TGTGCCAGCAGTGGGACAGGGATACTGGCCTACGAGCAGTACTTC. As protein: CASSGTGILAYEQYF. V gene TRBV2 combines with J gene TRBJ2-7; 8 nucleotides agree with TRBD1. The trim removed 4 bases at V and 2 bases at J, leaving 7 bases unmatched. This CDR3 has 15 amino acids. In germline, CDR1 is SNHLY, CDR2 FYNNEI.

This chain uses TRBV5-1 with TRBJ2-1; 11 nucleotides match TRBD2. The V gene end was trimmed by 2 bases and the J gene end by 13 bases; junction bases not matched to a gene: 8. The germline gives CDR1 SGHRS, CDR2 YFSETQ. The CDR3 has 14 residues. The CDR3 sequence: CASSLDVAGGLQFF. CDR3 DNA: TGCGCCAGCAGCTTAGACGTAGCGGGGGGGCTTCAGTTCTTC.

This clone was detected a few times. The genes are TRBV6-6 and TRBJ1-5; D possibly corresponds to TRBD1 (5 bases). This CDR3 region has 15 residues. Germline CDR1 is MNHNY and CDR2 is SVGAGI (reference sequence). Deletions cut 0 bases from V and 3 bases from J, with 9 bases between. DNA of the CDR3: TGTGCCAGCAGTTACTCAAGGGGTGACAATCAGCCCCAGCATTTT. Protein: CASSYSRGDNQPQHF.

DNA of the CDR3: TGTGCCAGCAGCCCAGACAGGAAAGCTTTCTTT. Its translation: CASSPDRKAFF. The V call is TRBV7-9, the J call TRBJ1-1, with a tentative D call TRBD1 (6 bases). Trimming stripped 5 bases from V and 9 bases from J, with 10 bases between. The CDR3 is made up of 11 amino acids. Looked up from germline, CDR1 is SEHNR and CDR2 is FQNEAQ (reference sequence). Complete variable domain (other parts from reference TRBV7-9 and TRBJ1-1): DTGVSQNPRHKITKRGQNVTFRCDPISEHNRLYWYRQTLGQGPEFLTYFQNEAQLEKSRLLSDRFSAERPKGSFSTLEIQRTEQGDSAMYLCASSPDRKAFFGQGTRLTVV.

The chain couples TRBV7-8 to TRBJ1-2; D may be TRBD1 (6 bases). The CDR3 sequence is 17 residues long. In germline, CDR1 is SGHVS, CDR2 FQNEAQ. V lost 4 bases to trimming and J lost 7 bases, with 25 bases between them. The CDR3 nucleotides read TGTGCCAGCAGCTCTGACAGCACAGGGCACGTTCCCTTTGGCTACACCTTC. Translated: CASSSDSTGHVPFGYTF.

The gene calls are TRBV29-1 and TRBJ2-7, with D possibly matching TRBD1 (6 bases). V was pared by 5 bases and J by 2 bases, with 16 bases between. The CDR3 runs to 14 residues. Germline V lookup: CDR1 SQVTM, CDR2 ANQGSEA. CDR3: CSVRVDRLAYEQYF. For the CDR3, the DNA is TGCAGCGTTAGGGTGGACAGATTAGCCTACGAGCAGTACTTC.

This sequence joins TRBV2 and TRBJ1-1, with TRBD1 matching over 7 bases. The germline V gene has CDR1 SNHLY and CDR2 FYNNEI. V shed 4 bases, J shed 1 base, and the junction held 3 bases outside the gene matches. The CDR3 extends over 14 amino acids. CDR3 in amino acids: CASSVGQKNTEAFF. The CDR3, as DNA: TGTGCCAGCAGTGTGGGACAGAAGAACACTGAAGCTTTCTTT.

J is TRBJ1-4 and V is TRBV13, with TRBD1 matching 10 bases. CDR1 and CDR2 from the germline V gene are PRHDT and FYEKMQ (reference sequence). Trimming cost V 3 bases and J 7 bases; bases outside gene matches: 11. The CDR3 consists of 17 residues. The CDR3 sequence is CASSFRTGGHEVEKLFF. The CDR3 DNA reads as TGTGCCAGCAGCTTTCGGACAGGGGGACATGAGGTTGAAAAACTGTTTTTT.

The chain is built from TRBV7-3 and TRBJ1-1; D is possibly TRBD1 (6 bases). Trimming left V 5 bases short and J 0 bases short, with 16 bases between. This CDR3 is 16 amino acids long. Germline V gene sequence: CDR1 SGHTA, CDR2 FQGTGA. The CDR3 DNA is TGTGCCAGCAGCCCACAAGGGGGTGGGGTGAACACTGAAGCTTTCTTT. Amino acids: CASSPQGGGVNTEAFF.

This clone was observed a few times. This chain connects TRBV19 to TRBJ2-1; 8 bases agree with TRBD2. V lost 3 bases and J lost 5; bases outside the gene matches: 9. Germline CDR1 and CDR2: LNHDA and SQIVND (reference sequence). The CDR3 is 16 residues long. CDR3 in amino acids: CASSIGTSGAHNEQFF. Here the CDR3 DNA reads TGTGCCAGTAGTATCGGTACTAGCGGAGCACACAATGAGCAGTTCTTC.

This clone was observed a single time. The V and J genes are TRBV5-6 and TRBJ2-2; the match to TRBD2 covers 11 bases. V lost 4 bases, J lost 4 bases, and 6 bases stayed unmatched. This CDR3 region has 16 residues. Germline CDR1 SGHDT, CDR2 YYEEEE. CDR3 region: CASSLSSGGLTGELFF. The CDR3 region has the DNA TGTGCCAGCAGCCTTTCTAGCGGGGGGCTCACCGGGGAGCTGTTTTTT.

This sequence joins TRBV4-3 and TRBJ2-7, with TRBD1 matching over 8 bases. The CDR3 contains 15 residues. The germline gives CDR1 LGHNA, CDR2 YSLEER. Germline trimming cut 4 bases from V and 3 bases from J; bases unmatched to any gene: 8. DNA for the CDR3: TGCGCCAGCAGCCGAGAGGGTGGACAGGGCTACGAGCAGTACTTC. It codes for CASSREGGQGYEQYF.

J is TRBJ2-7 and V is TRBV4-2; 8 positions match TRBD2. Germline CDR1 and CDR2: LGHNA and YNFKEQ. CDR3 length: 17 residues. J was trimmed by 3 bases and V by 0 bases; bases with no gene match: 10. The CDR3 sequence: CASSQERGSGVHYEQYF. Written as DNA, the CDR3 is TGTGCCAGCAGCCAAGAAAGGGGTAGCGGGGTCCACTACGAGCAGTACTTC.

This clone has only one observation. This sequence joins TRBV7-3 and TRBJ2-3; 7 bases map to TRBD2. V lost 3 bases, J lost 1 base, and 1 base stayed unmatched. This CDR3 has 14 residues. Germline V gives CDR1 SGHTA, CDR2 FQGTGA. CDR3 sequence: CASSFGLGTDTQYF. DNA of the CDR3: TGTGCCAGCAGCTTCGGACTAGGCACAGATACGCAGTATTTT.

The chain carries TRBV2 and TRBJ2-3; 9 bases map to TRBD2. V lost 5 bases, J lost 4 bases, and 4 bases stayed unmatched. The CDR3 sequence is 14 residues long. In germline, CDR1 is SNHLY, CDR2 FYNNEI. DNA of the CDR3: TGTGCCAGCAGTAGGACTAGCGAGGCAGATACGCAGTATTTT. Encoded protein: CASSRTSEADTQYF. Filled out from reference TRBV2 and TRBJ2-3, the complete variable domain reads EPEVTQTPSHQVTQMGQEVILRCVPISNHLYFYWYRQILGQKVEFLVSFYNNEISEKSEIFDDQFSVERPDGSNFTLKIRSTKLEDSAMYFCASSRTSEADTQYFGPGTRLTVL.

This clone was observed a few times. This sequence joins TRBV5-1 and TRBJ2-3; 9 bases agree with TRBD2. V was pared by 0 bases and J by 6 bases, with 11 bases of the junction left unmatched. This CDR3 is 17 amino acids long. CDR1 is SGHRS and CDR2 is YFSETQ in the germline V gene. DNA for the CDR3: TGCGCCAGCAGCTTGGGTAGCGGGGGTCGTTCGGGGGATACGCAGTATTTT. It translates to CASSLGSGGRSGDTQYF.

The table lists this clone with a few counts. The gene calls are TRBV7-8 and TRBJ1-3; D unresolved. Trimming stripped 2 bases from V and 3 bases from J, with 14 bases between. The CDR3 has 16 amino acids. The V gene's germline CDR1 is SGHVS and CDR2 FQNEAQ. This CDR3 reads CASSLSIFGVGNTIYF. DNA of the CDR3: TGTGCCAGCAGCTTAAGTATATTTGGAGTTGGAAACACCATATATTTT.

This chain uses TRBV6-5 with TRBJ2-7; 8 positions match TRBD1. V gave up 7 bases and J gave up 2 bases; unmatched junction bases: 7. The CDR3 length is 14 residues. Germline V CDR1 and CDR2: MNHEY, SVGAGI. This CDR3 is CASKKPGQAYEQYF. For the CDR3, the DNA is TGTGCCAGCAAGAAACCGGGACAGGCCTACGAGCAGTACTTC.